These 30 T cell receptor beta chains were sequenced from one sample in a study of T-cell reconstitution after alpha-beta-depleted transplantation in children. No antigen is known for these receptors. TCRbeta library construction was performed incorporating unique molecular identifiers. MiXCR, run by TCRdb on the PCR reads, gives a single entry per CDR3 protein. The repertoire holds about 300,000 distinct CDR3 sequences, with over 7% as singletons. The study's findings and limits: Newly made T cells mostly supplied T-cell counts and diversity one year after transplant.

Sequenced here: peripheral blood, sampled 360 days after TCRalphabeta/CD19-depleted stem cell transplant. The receptors come from a female patient between 2 and 15 years old who had a stem cell transplant for Fanconi anemia, so the T cells may come from the graft donor.

This clonotype has a handful of counts. V is TRBV7-9 and J is TRBJ1-4; 11 nucleotides match TRBD1. The CDR3 has 16 residues. J lost 4 bases, V lost 6 bases, and 7 bases had no gene match. Germline loops: CDR1 SEHNR, CDR2 FQNEAQ (reference sequence). CDR3 sequence reads: CASSGTGGLINEKLFF. CDR3 DNA sequence: TGTGCCAGCAGTGGGACAGGGGGATTGATTAATGAAAAACTGTTTTTT.

This clonotype was recorded at least ten times. The chain employs TRBV20-1 and TRBJ2-1; TRBD2 aligns across 14 bases. Unmatched junction bases numbered 10, after V lost 3 bases and J lost 0 bases. Germline V gene data show CDR1 as DFQATT and CDR2 as SNEGSKA (reference sequence). The CDR3 consists of 19 residues. The CDR3 reads CSARVGTSGGIISYNEQFF. As DNA, the CDR3 is TGCAGTGCTAGGGTTGGGACTAGCGGGGGTATAATCTCCTACAATGAGCAGTTCTTC.

This clonotype showed up many times. The CDR3 DNA follows: TGTGCCAGCAGTACCGGACCCCGGAGCGGGTCTTTGAGAAACACCGGGGAGCTGTTTTTT. Translation: CASSTGPRSGSLRNTGELFF. The chain carries TRBV12-3 or TRBV12-4 and TRBJ2-2; weak D call: TRBD2 (6 bases). The CDR3 spans 20 residues. The V and J ends lost 5 bases and 2 bases respectively, with 27 bases between them.

The gene calls are TRBV12-3 or TRBV12-4 and TRBJ1-6; a weak D match, TRBD1 (5 bases). The CDR3 length is 16 residues. V lost 6 bases, J lost 3 bases, and 15 bases lay in between. CDR3 region: CASRLRGPIYNSPLHF. For the CDR3, the DNA is TGTGCCAGCAGGCTAAGGGGTCCCATCTATAATTCACCCCTCCACTTT.

Many counts were recorded for this clonotype. This chain joins TRBV4-3 and TRBJ2-3; 11 bases map to TRBD2. This CDR3 has 17 amino acids. J was trimmed by 3 bases and V by 0 bases; bases with no gene match: 5. CDR1 LGHNA and CDR2 YSLEER come from the germline V gene. CDR3 residues: CASSQELAGDETDTQYF. The CDR3 DNA reads as TGCGCCAGCAGCCAAGAACTAGCGGGGGATGAAACAGATACGCAGTATTTT.

This clonotype has more than one count but fewer than ten. V and J are TRBV19 and TRBJ2-5; D is uncertain. The CDR3 is 15 residues long. V shed 3 bases and J shed 0 bases, with 11 bases lying between them. CDR1 and CDR2 (germline): LNHDA, SQIVND (reference sequence). The CDR3 here is CASSMGAAYQETQYF. DNA of the CDR3: TGTGCCAGTAGTATGGGCGCAGCTTACCAAGAGACCCAGTACTTC.

A few counts support this clonotype. V usage is TRBV18 and J usage is TRBJ2-3; 12 bases are shared with TRBD2. This CDR3 has 18 residues. Trimming at V came to 6 bases and at J to 0 bases, leaving 10 bases not matched to a gene. The germline CDR1 and CDR2 sequences are KGHSH and LQKENI. Here the CDR3 DNA reads TGTGCCAGCTCTCCGCGCGCTAGCGGGGGGGCTAGCACAGATACGCAGTATTTT. It yields the protein CASSPRASGGASTDTQYF.

This clonotype was found many times. The chain has TRBV13 and TRBJ2-2; D possibly matches TRBD1 or TRBD2 (6 bases each). Germline-derived CDR1 and CDR2 are PRHDT and FYEKMQ (reference sequence). The CDR3 contains 16 residues. Trimming stripped 5 bases from V and 1 base from J, with 14 bases between. DNA for the CDR3: TGTGCCAGCAGCAGTCTTGGGGGGCTGAACACCGGGGAGCTGTTTTTT. Amino acids: CASSSLGGLNTGELFF.

This clonotype was recorded a few times. The chain has TRBV4-3 and TRBJ1-6, with 7 nucleotides matching TRBD1. Trimming removed 4 bases from V and 11 bases from J; junction bases left unmatched: 20. The CDR3 is 18 amino acids. Germline lookup yields CDR1 LGHNA and CDR2 YSLEER. The DNA of the CDR3 is TGCGCCAGCAGCCCTACTGGGGAAGAAGGAGGGGGCTCTGCACCCCTCCACTTT. Protein product: CASSPTGEEGGGSAPLHF.

This clonotype was counted at least ten times. The rearrangement uses TRBV15 and TRBJ2-1; TRBD1 might be the D (7 bases). V lost 0 bases to trimming and J lost 9 bases, with 15 bases between them. This CDR3 region has 15 residues. Germline V gives CDR1 LNHNV, CDR2 YYDKDF (reference sequence). In nucleotides, the CDR3 is TGTGCCACCAGCAGAGACTCAGGGGGGTCTGGTGAGCAGTTCTTC. Translating it yields CATSRDSGGSGEQFF.

This clonotype was detected ten times or more. The rearrangement joins TRBV20-1 to TRBJ1-4, with 7 bases matching TRBD1. V lost 8 bases, J lost 5 bases, and 5 bases stayed unmatched. Per the germline V gene, CDR1 is DFQATT and CDR2 is SNEGSKA (reference sequence). This CDR3 spans 12 amino acids. This CDR3 reads CSTGAINEKLFF. CDR3 DNA sequence: TGCAGTACAGGGGCCATAAATGAAAAACTGTTTTTT.

This clonotype was seen a handful of times. The rearrangement joins TRBV18 to TRBJ2-1; 11 bases line up with TRBD2. With V trimmed by 6 bases and J by 5 bases, 15 bases remained unmatched. In germline, CDR1 is KGHSH, CDR2 LQKENI. The CDR3 is made up of 18 amino acids. CDR3 coding DNA: TGTGCCAGCTCGTCACTAGCGGGAGATATTGGTTGGGACAATGAGCAGTTCTTC. As protein: CASSSLAGDIGWDNEQFF.

This clonotype has at least ten counts. The chain links TRBV11-2 to TRBJ2-7, with 10 bases fitting TRBD2. The V and J ends lost 5 bases and 3 bases, in that order; junction bases with no gene match: 4. Germline CDR1 SGHAT, CDR2 FQNNGV. This CDR3 spans 14 amino acids. The CDR3 DNA reads as TGTGCCAGCAGCCTGGGGACTAGCGACTACGAGCAGTACGTC. This encodes CASSLGTSDYEQYV.

This chain joins TRBV5-6 and TRBJ2-7; 13 bases line up with TRBD2. Germline V CDR1 and CDR2: SGHDT, YYEEEE. This CDR3 is 15 amino acids long. Losses at the gene ends were 4 bases for V and 3 bases for J; bases not matched to a gene: 4. The CDR3 sequence is CASSVGLAGHYEQYF. CDR3 DNA sequence: TGTGCCAGCAGCGTGGGACTAGCGGGACACTACGAGCAGTACTTC.

The V and J genes are TRBV5-1 and TRBJ1-2; D remains ambiguous. The CDR3 has 11 residues. V was pared by 9 bases and J by 8 bases, with 14 bases between. CDR1 and CDR2 (germline): SGHRS, YFSETQ. Here the CDR3 DNA reads TGCGCCATTTTACAGCTCTTCGGCTACACCTTC. Protein sequence: CAILQLFGYTF.

This clonotype has a count of ten or more. This chain links TRBV28 with TRBJ1-5, with D maybe TRBD1 (5 bases). The CDR3 is 15 amino acids. V was shortened by 6 bases and J by 0 bases, with 12 bases between the two germline ends. The germline V gene encodes CDR1 MDHEN and CDR2 SYDVKM. The CDR3 loop reads CASSRPGYSNQPQHF. In DNA, the CDR3 is TGTGCCAGCAGCCGACCAGGGTATAGCAATCAGCCCCAGCATTTT. The whole variable domain, remainder taken from reference TRBV28 and TRBJ1-5, is DVKVTQSSRYLVKRTGEKVFLECVQDMDHENMFWYRQDPGLGLRLIYFSYDVKMKEKGDIPEGYSVSREKKERFSLILESASTNQTSMYLCASSRPGYSNQPQHFGDGTRLSIL.

This clonotype was counted ten times or more. The J gene is TRBJ1-1, the V gene TRBV20-1; D unclear. The CDR3 length is 12 residues. V lost 2 bases and J 1 base, leaving 5 bases between the germline ends. Looked up from germline, CDR1 is DFQATT and CDR2 is SNEGSKA (reference sequence). In DNA form, the CDR3 reads TGCAGTGCTAGACAGCCGAACACTGAAGCTTTCTTT. Translation: CSARQPNTEAFF.

The chain joins TRBV6-2 or TRBV6-3 to TRBJ2-5; D is possibly TRBD1 (6 bases). The CDR3 is made up of 13 amino acids. V was pared by 10 bases and J by 0 bases, with 12 bases between. From germline, CDR1 is MNHEY and CDR2 SVGEGT. The CDR3 coding sequence is TGTGCCACCGCTGGACAGTACCAAGAGACCCAGTACTTC. Its translation: CATAGQYQETQYF.

This clonotype was recorded a few times. V usage is TRBV7-2 and J usage is TRBJ1-4, with a tentative D call TRBD1 (6 bases). This CDR3 spans 15 amino acids. Germline V gene lookup returns CDR1 SGHTA and CDR2 FQGNSA. V was trimmed by 1 base and J by 7 bases, leaving 13 bases between them. CDR3 sequence (DNA): TGTGCCAGCAGCTTAGAATTGGGGGGCACTGAAAAACTGTTTTTT. Translating gives CASSLELGGTEKLFF.

This clonotype was seen ten or more times. The V and J genes are TRBV6-5 and TRBJ1-2; possible D gene TRBD1, 6 bases. CDR1 MNHEY and CDR2 SVGAGI come from the germline V gene. The germline V and J ends were trimmed by 1 base and 5 bases, with 14 bases remaining between them. The CDR3 length is 15 residues. CDR3 residues: CASSYYLDRAYGYTF. Here the CDR3 DNA reads TGTGCCAGCAGTTACTATCTGGACAGAGCTTATGGCTACACCTTC.

The chain is built from TRBV28 and TRBJ1-5; D not certain. The germline V gene encodes CDR1 MDHEN and CDR2 SYDVKM. The CDR3 extends over 15 amino acids. Trimming left V 3 bases short and J 3 bases short, with 12 bases between. The CDR3 loop reads CASSFGQWVNQPQHF. CDR3 coding DNA: TGTGCCAGCAGTTTTGGGCAGTGGGTCAATCAGCCCCAGCATTTT. The variable domain in full, with the rest retrieved from reference TRBV28 and TRBJ1-5, is DVKVTQSSRYLVKRTGEKVFLECVQDMDHENMFWYRQDPGLGLRLIYFSYDVKMKEKGDIPEGYSVSREKKERFSLILESASTNQTSMYLCASSFGQWVNQPQHFGDGTRLSIL.

This clonotype has a count of ten or more. The chain joins TRBV2 to TRBJ2-3, with D possibly being TRBD1 (6 bases). The CDR3 spans 13 residues. Germline CDR1 and CDR2: SNHLY and FYNNEI. This CDR3 reads CVRGQGIIDTQYF. The CDR3 nucleotides read TGTGTTCGCGGGCAGGGGATCATAGATACGCAGTATTTT.

This chain links TRBV27 with TRBJ2-7; a weak D match, TRBD2 (6 bases). CDR3 length: 15 amino acids. From germline, CDR1 is MNHEY and CDR2 SMNVEV (reference sequence). Trimming left V 5 bases short and J 2 bases short, with 16 bases between. DNA for the CDR3: TGTGCCAGCAGTACCTCCCGGGACTCCACCTACGAGCAGTACTTC. Residues: CASSTSRDSTYEQYF.

This clonotype occurred many times. This chain uses TRBV20-1 with TRBJ2-3; D is undetermined. Germline V gene sequence: CDR1 DFQATT, CDR2 SNEGSKA (reference sequence). This CDR3 contains 14 residues. V lost 3 bases, J lost 0 bases, and 10 bases lay in between. The chain's CDR3 is CSASPSTSTDTQYF. CDR3 nucleotides: TGCAGTGCTAGTCCTTCTACAAGCACAGATACGCAGTATTTT.

The chain joins TRBV19 to TRBJ1-6, with 7 bases matching TRBD1. The J segment lost 4 bases and the V segment lost 6 bases, leaving 12 bases of the junction unmatched. Germline-derived CDR1 and CDR2 are LNHDA and SQIVND (reference sequence). CDR3 size: 17 residues. CDR3 amino acids: CASRTITGTDYNSPLHF. CDR3 DNA: TGTGCCAGTAGGACGATAACCGGGACAGATTATAATTCACCCCTCCACTTT.

The table lists this clonotype with many counts. The chain links TRBV12-3 or TRBV12-4 to TRBJ1-5; D remains unclear. Trimming pared 1 base from V and 6 bases from J, leaving 7 bases between. CDR3 length: 13 residues. This chain's CDR3 is CASSLEMPQPQHF. In DNA form, the CDR3 reads TGTGCCAGCAGTTTAGAGATGCCTCAGCCCCAGCATTTT.

The table lists this clonotype with many counts. The genes are TRBV4-3 and TRBJ1-1; D gene ambiguous. Trimming removed 3 bases from V and 0 bases from J, with 11 bases in between. CDR1 LGHNA and CDR2 YSLEER come from the germline V gene. This CDR3 contains 15 residues. CDR3 protein: CASSQRLNMNTEAFF. As DNA, the CDR3 is TGCGCCAGCAGCCAGCGACTCAACATGAACACTGAAGCTTTCTTT.

CDR3 region: CASSQSLSSGGAFF. The CDR3 DNA sequence: TGTGCCAGCAGCCAATCTCTTTCTAGCGGGGGGGCCTTCTTC. The chain employs TRBV3-1 and TRBJ2-1; 12 bases fit TRBD2. The V segment lost 2 bases and the J segment 16 bases; nucleotides outside the gene matches: 9. CDR3 size: 14 residues. Germline CDR1 reads LGHDT; CDR2 reads YNNKEL (reference sequence).

Many counts were recorded for this clonotype. A read error may account for a junction end that differs from germline. The chain joins TRBV5-1 to TRBJ2-3, with D hard to call. Germline CDR1 SGHRS, CDR2 YFSETQ. The CDR3 spans 11 residues. The CDR3 region is CASSATDTQYF. Here the CDR3 DNA reads TGTGCCAGCAGTGCCACAGATACGCAGTATTTT.

This clonotype has ten or more counts. The J gene is TRBJ2-3, the V gene TRBV10-3, with 11 nucleotides matching TRBD2. The V gene end was trimmed by 6 bases and the J gene end by 5 bases; junction bases not matched to a gene: 4. The CDR3 runs to 14 residues. CDR1 is ENHRY, CDR2 SYGVKD, per germline. The CDR3 sequence: CAIRASGRLDTQYF. As DNA, the CDR3 is TGTGCCATCAGGGCTAGCGGGAGGTTAGATACGCAGTATTTT.